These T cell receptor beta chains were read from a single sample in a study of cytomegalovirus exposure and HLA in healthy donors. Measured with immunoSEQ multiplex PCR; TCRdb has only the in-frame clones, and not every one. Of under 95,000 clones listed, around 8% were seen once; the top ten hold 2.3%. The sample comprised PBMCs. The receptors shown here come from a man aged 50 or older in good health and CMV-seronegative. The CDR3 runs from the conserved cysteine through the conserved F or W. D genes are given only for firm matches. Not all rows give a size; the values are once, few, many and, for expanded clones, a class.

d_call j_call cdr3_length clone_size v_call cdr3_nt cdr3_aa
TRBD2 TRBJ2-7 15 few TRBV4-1 TGCGCCAGCAGCCAAGTAGCGGGGTCCCTGGGGGAGCAGTACTTC CASSQVAGSLGEQYF
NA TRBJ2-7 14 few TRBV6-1 TGTGCCAGCACTCGGGAGACTAGTCTCTACGAGCAGTACTTC CASTRETSLYEQYF
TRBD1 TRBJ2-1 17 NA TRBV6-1 TGTGCCAGCAGTGAAGCGCTTCGGGACAGGGGGTTGAATGAGCAGTTCTTC CASSEALRDRGLNEQFF
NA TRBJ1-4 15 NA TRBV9 TGTGCCAGCAGCGTTGGGACTTCGGGCAATGAAAAACTGTTTTTT CASSVGTSGNEKLFF
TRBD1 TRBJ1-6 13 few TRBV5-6 TGTGCCAGCAGCTGGGACAGGGGATCACCCCTCCACTTT CASSWDRGSPLHF
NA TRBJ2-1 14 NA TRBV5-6 TGTGCCAGCAGCTCGCAGGGGGGAAACAATGAGCAGTTCTTC CASSSQGGNNEQFF
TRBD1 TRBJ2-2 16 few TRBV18 TGTGCCAGCTCATTGTCGGACAGGGGTGTGACCGGGGAGCTGTTTTTT CASSLSDRGVTGELFF
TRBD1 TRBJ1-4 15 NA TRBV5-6 TGTGCCAGCAGCTTGACAGGGGTAGCTAATGAAAAACTGTTTTTT CASSLTGVANEKLFF
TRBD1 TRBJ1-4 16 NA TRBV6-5 TGTGCCAGCAGTTACCTTCCGCGGGACAGGGCTGAAAAACTGTTTTTT CASSYLPRDRAEKLFF
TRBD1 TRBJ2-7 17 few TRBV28 TGTGCCAGCGTCCGGTTCGGCGGGACAGGAAACTTCTACGAGCAGTACTTC CASVRFGGTGNFYEQYF
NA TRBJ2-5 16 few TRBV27 TGTGCCAGCAGTTTACACGCGGGTCCGACTAAAGAGACCCAGTACTTC CASSLHAGPTKETQYF
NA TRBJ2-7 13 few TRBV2 TGTGCCAGCAGGAGCCGGAGCCCCTACAAGCAGTACTTC CASRSRSPYKQYF
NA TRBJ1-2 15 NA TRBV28 TGTGCCAGCAGAATCGGAATGACAGTGCCCTATGGCCACACCTTC CASRIGMTVPYGHTF
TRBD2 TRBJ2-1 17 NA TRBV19 TGTGCCAGTAGTATAGAGAAAGGACTAGCGGCCTACAATGAGCAGTTCTTC CASSIEKGLAAYNEQFF
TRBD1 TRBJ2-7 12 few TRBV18 TGTGCCAGCTCGTACGACAGGGAGGAGCAGTACTTC CASSYDREEQYF